The 9 T cell receptor beta chains presented below share a single source sample, sequenced in a study of graft-versus-host responses after intestinal transplantation. Their cognate antigens are unknown. Produced via immunoSEQ multiplex PCR; TCRdb's table is partial and in-frame only. Of 45,000 to 60,000 clones in the sample, 80% to 95% were seen once. The sequences come from unstimulated CD4+ T cells sorted from spleen or lymph node cells, collected before transplant. These TCRs come from a human donor who was the organ donor for an intestinal transplant.

The CDR3 loop reads CASSPLGGATQYF. In DNA form, the CDR3 reads TGTGCCAGCAGCCCCCTAGGGGGTGCGACCCAGTACTTC. The chain employs TRBV13 and TRBJ2-5, with a possible D match to TRBD1 (6 bases). V lost 5 bases to trimming and J lost 7 bases, with 14 bases between them. Germline-derived CDR1 and CDR2 are PRHDT and FYEKMQ (reference sequence). The CDR3 runs 13 residues.

The rearrangement uses TRBV14 and TRBJ2-5; D is perhaps TRBD2 (5 bases). Germline-derived CDR1 and CDR2 are SGHDN and FVKESK. The CDR3 spans 13 residues. The V gene lost 1 base and the J gene lost 9 bases, with 12 bases spanning the gap. The CDR3 loop reads CASSQVAIGAQYF. CDR3 nucleotides: TGTGCCAGCAGCCAAGTAGCAATCGGGGCCCAGTACTTC.

This clone was detected a few times. This chain links TRBV19 with TRBJ2-7; 11 positions agree with TRBD2. CDR1 and CDR2 from the germline V gene are LNHDA and SQIVND (reference sequence). The V gene end was trimmed by 4 bases and the J gene end by 4 bases; junction bases not matched to a gene: 6. The CDR3 length is 15 residues. The CDR3 DNA reads as TGTGCCAGTAGTAACCGACTAGCGGGACCTTACGAGCAGTACTTC. Translated, it gives CASSNRLAGPYEQYF.

The chain employs TRBV27 and TRBJ2-2; 10 bases fit TRBD2. The J segment lost 6 bases and the V segment lost 5 bases, leaving 21 bases of the junction unmatched. The V gene's germline CDR1 is MNHEY and CDR2 SMNVEV (reference sequence). The CDR3 extends over 20 amino acids. The CDR3 is CASSLYPLGLAGVMAGELFF. CDR3 DNA: TGTGCCAGCAGTCTCTACCCCCTAGGGCTAGCGGGAGTAATGGCCGGGGAGCTGTTTTTT.

The chain joins TRBV21-1 to TRBJ1-2. TRBV21-1 is designated a pseudogene. The CDR3 contains 12 residues. For the CDR3, the DNA is TGTGCTAGCGAGGGCGAGATCTATGGCTACACCTTC. Protein sequence: CASEGEIYGYTF.

The J gene is TRBJ2-1, the V gene TRBV6-1; TRBD1 is a possible D gene (5 bases). Per the germline V gene, CDR1 is MNHNS and CDR2 is SASEGT. The CDR3 has 14 amino acids. The V gene lost 6 bases and the J gene lost 5 bases, with 14 bases spanning the gap. CDR3 amino acids: CASSPGLFNNEQFF. CDR3 nucleotides: TGTGCCAGCAGCCCAGGGTTATTCAACAATGAGCAGTTCTTC.

CDR3 sequence reads: CASSEGNYGYTF. CDR3 in DNA: TGTGCCAGCAGTGAGGGAAACTATGGCTACACCTTC. This chain uses TRBV2 with TRBJ1-2; D gene uncertain. CDR1 and CDR2 (germline): SNHLY, FYNNEI. This CDR3 is built from 12 residues. The V and J ends lost 3 bases and 2 bases respectively, with 4 bases between them.

The chain employs TRBV28 and TRBJ1-5, with D unresolved. Germline V gives CDR1 MDHEN, CDR2 SYDVKM. CDR3 length: 15 amino acids. V was cut by 3 bases and J by 0 bases, with 9 bases left in between. CDR3 bases: TGTGCCAGCAGTTTGGGGTCCTATAGCAATCAGCCCCAGCATTTT. It yields the protein CASSLGSYSNQPQHF.

The V gene is TRBV5-6, the J gene TRBJ1-2; 9 bases match TRBD1. Germline CDR1 SGHDT, CDR2 YYEEEE. This CDR3 spans 17 amino acids. V lost 3 bases and J lost 3; bases outside the gene matches: 12. CDR3: CASSCRQGEGRYYGYTF. CDR3 sequence (DNA): TGTGCCAGCAGCTGCAGACAGGGGGAGGGTCGCTACTATGGCTACACCTTC. The variable domain in full, completed from reference TRBV5-6 and TRBJ1-2, reads DAGVTQSPTHLIKTRGQQVTLRCSPKSGHDTVSWYQQALGQGPQFIFQYYEEEERQRGNFPDRFSGHQFPNYSSELNVNALLLGDSALYLCASSCRQGEGRYYGYTFGSGTRLTVV.